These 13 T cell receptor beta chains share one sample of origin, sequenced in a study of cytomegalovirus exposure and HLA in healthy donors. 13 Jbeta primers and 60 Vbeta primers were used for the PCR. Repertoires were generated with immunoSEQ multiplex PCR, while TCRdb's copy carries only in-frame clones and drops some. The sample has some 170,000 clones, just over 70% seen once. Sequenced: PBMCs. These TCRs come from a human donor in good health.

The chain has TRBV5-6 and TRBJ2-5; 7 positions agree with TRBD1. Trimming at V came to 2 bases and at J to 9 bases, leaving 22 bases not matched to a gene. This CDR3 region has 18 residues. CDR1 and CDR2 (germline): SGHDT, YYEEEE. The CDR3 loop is CASSFQTGQTLILRAQYF. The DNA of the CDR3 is TGTGCCAGCAGCTTTCAGACAGGGCAGACACTGATCCTAAGGGCCCAGTACTTC.

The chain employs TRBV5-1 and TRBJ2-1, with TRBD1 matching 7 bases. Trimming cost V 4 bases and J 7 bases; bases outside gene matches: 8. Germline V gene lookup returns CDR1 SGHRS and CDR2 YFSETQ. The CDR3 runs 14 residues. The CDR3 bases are TGCGCCAGCAGCCCCCTCGAGGGGGCAAATGAGCAGTTCTTC. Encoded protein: CASSPLEGANEQFF.

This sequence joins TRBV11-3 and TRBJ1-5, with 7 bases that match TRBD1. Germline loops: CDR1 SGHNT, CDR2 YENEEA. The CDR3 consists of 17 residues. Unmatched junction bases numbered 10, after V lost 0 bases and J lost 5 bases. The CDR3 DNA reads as TGTGCCAGCAGCTTAGATCGGGACAGCTGTCGGGATCAGCCCCAGCATTTT. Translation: CASSLDRDSCRDQPQHF.

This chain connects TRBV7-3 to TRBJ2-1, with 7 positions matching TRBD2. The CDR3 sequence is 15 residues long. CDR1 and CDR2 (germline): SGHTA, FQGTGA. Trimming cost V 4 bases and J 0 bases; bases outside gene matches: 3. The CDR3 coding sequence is TGTGCCAGCAGCTGGCGGGGGAGCTCCTACAATGAGCAGTTCTTC. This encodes CASSWRGSSYNEQFF.

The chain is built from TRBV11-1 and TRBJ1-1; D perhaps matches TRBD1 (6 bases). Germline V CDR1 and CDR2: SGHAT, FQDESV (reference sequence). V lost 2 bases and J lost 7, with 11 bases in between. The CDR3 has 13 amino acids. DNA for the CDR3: TGTGCCAGCAGCTTATCCGCGACAGGTGAAGCTTTCTTT. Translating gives CASSLSATGEAFF.

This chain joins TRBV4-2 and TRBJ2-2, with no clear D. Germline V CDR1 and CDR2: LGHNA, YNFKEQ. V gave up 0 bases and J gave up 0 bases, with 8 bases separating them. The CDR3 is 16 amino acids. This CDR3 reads CASSQDNSPNTGELFF. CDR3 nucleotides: TGTGCCAGCAGCCAAGATAATTCCCCGAACACCGGGGAGCTGTTTTTT.

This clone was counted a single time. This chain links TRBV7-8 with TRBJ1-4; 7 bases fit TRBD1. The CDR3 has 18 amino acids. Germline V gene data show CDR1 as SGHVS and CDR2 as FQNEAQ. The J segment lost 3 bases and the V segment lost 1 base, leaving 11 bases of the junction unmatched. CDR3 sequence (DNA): TGTGCCAGCAGCTTAGTCGGGCGAACAGGGGCGGCTAATGAAAAACTGTTTTTT. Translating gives CASSLVGRTGAANEKLFF.

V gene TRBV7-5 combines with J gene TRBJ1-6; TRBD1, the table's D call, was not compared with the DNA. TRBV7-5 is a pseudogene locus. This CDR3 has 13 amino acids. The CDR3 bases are TGTGCCAGAGCGGATACAGGAAATTCACCCCTCCACTTT. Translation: CARADTGNSPLHF.

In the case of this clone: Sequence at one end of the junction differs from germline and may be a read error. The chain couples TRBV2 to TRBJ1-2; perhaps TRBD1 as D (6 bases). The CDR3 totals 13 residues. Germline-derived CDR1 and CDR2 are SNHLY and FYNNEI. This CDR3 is CASSVDRDYDYTF. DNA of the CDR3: TGTGCCAGCAGTGTGGACAGAGACTATGACTACACCTTC.

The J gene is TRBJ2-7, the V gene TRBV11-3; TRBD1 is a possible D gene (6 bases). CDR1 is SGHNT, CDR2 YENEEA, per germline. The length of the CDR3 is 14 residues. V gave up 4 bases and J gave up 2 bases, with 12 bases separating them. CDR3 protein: CASSSRTAPYEQYF. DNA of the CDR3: TGTGCCAGCAGCTCCCGGACAGCTCCCTACGAGCAGTACTTC.

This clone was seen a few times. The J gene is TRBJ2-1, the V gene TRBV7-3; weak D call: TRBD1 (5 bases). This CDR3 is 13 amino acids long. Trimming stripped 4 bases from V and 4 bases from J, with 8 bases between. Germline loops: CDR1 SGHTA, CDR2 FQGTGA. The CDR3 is CASSSGSYNEQFF. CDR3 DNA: TGTGCCAGCAGCTCAGGGTCGTACAATGAGCAGTTCTTC.

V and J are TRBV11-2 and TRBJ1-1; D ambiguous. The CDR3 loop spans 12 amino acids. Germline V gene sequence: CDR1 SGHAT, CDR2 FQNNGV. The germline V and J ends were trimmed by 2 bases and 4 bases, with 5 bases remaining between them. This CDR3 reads CASSLLATEAFF. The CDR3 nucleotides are TGTGCCAGCAGCTTATTAGCCACTGAAGCTTTCTTT.

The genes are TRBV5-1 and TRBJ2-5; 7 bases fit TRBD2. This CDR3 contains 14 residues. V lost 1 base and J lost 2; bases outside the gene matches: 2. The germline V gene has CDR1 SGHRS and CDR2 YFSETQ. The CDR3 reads CASSLSGGQETQYF. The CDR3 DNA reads TGCGCCAGCAGCTTGTCGGGGGGACAAGAGACCCAGTACTTC.